The following is a TCR beta chain sequence with its context. Antigen: not known. Assay used: immunoSEQ multiplex PCR; TCRdb lists only in-frame clones, some missing. Among some 240,000 clones listed, roughly 84% were seen once. The sample is drawn from a study of cytomegalovirus exposure and HLA in healthy donors. General study points: In the 120 or so validation repertoires, approximately 94% of cluster scores exceeded 0, per a later analysis.

CDR1 and CDR2 from the germline V gene are SQVTM and ANQGSEA. The CDR3 has 15 amino acids. The trim removed 6 bases at V and 0 bases at J, leaving 3 bases unmatched. What was sequenced was PBMCs. The TCR originated in a woman between 18 and 29 years old in good health and CMV-seropositive. The V gene is TRBV29-1, the J gene TRBJ2-1; the match to TRBD2 covers 12 bases. The CDR3 here is CSVPGLAGSYNEQFF. CDR3 in DNA: TGCAGCGTCCCGGGACTAGCGGGCTCCTACAATGAGCAGTTCTTC.